This T cell receptor (beta chain) was identified during a study of metastatic and nonmetastatic thyroid tumors (dated by TCRdb to 2018 to 2021). Regarding the research as a whole: For patients with malignant and with benign thyroid disease, the researchers compared repertoires between peripheral blood samples and tumor or nodule tissue samples. What the research found in general, with its limitations: In both blood and tumor samples, TCR beta diversity was reported to be significantly higher in malignant tumors than in benign nodules.

None of the patients had been given any treatment before thyroid surgery. Patient clinical samples collected from the early 2010s to the late 2010s were retrospectively analysed using T-cell receptor beta sequencing. Of note for this clone: This receptor's antigen is unknown. No base-level quality is on record; no much larger clone is a single base apart.

The library was made by PCR. Sequencing was carried out with an Illumina HiSeq 4000. High-throughput sequencing was used to profile the CDR3 region of the TCR beta-chain in every patient. The published analysis was carried out like this. The researchers built a classifier to tell apart papillary thyroid cancer patients with distant metastasis, based on CDR3 differences among clinicopathological groups. The Shannon index was used to measure repertoire diversity, and the Morisita-Horn index was used to measure how similar tumor and blood repertoires were. Using fastp trimming at Q25 and MiXCR clonotype assembly, TCRdb reanalyzed the public sequencing data and kept in-frame beta chains. The V and J calls come from TCRdb's annotation, not from the publication. The sample profile shows over 30,000 clones; roughly a sixth of them were found once. Jointly, the top ten make up 12% of the sample. The CDR1 and CDR2 encoded by the germline V gene (reference sequence) are SGHAT and FQDESV. From its cysteine to its phenylalanine, the CDR3 spans 16 amino acids. The entry retains the CDR3 DNA only, 48 bases that are in frame from base 1. V is cut by 3 bases and J by 2 bases, and the space between the germline ends is 13 bases.

The sequence links TRBV11-1 to TRBJ2-2; the D gene identity is not certain. Source material: blood. The TCR was taken from a male donor with papillary thyroid cancer or a benign thyroid nodule (not recorded which). Some clones in this sample may be carry-over from other donors' samples. The CDR3 reads as follows: CASSLRITANTGELFF. The bases are TGTGCCAGCAGCTTGAGAATCACCGCTAACACCGGGGAGCTGTTTTTT.